This T cell receptor (beta chain) was sequenced for a study of regulatory T cells in long-lasting Graves disease. Time point given: persistent/refractory GD, antithyroid drugs over 5 years with positive TRAb. From PBMCs, RNA was extracted and then used to make the TCR library. The ends were cut back, 4 bases at V and 3 bases at J, with 12 bases in the middle. Germline V CDR1 and CDR2: MDHEN, SYDVKM. CDR3 size: 14 residues. CDR3-region Arm-PCR and iRepertoire HTBI primers produced the TCR beta libraries. TCRdb itself ran the multiplex PCR reads through MiXCR, one entry per CDR3 protein. The table has about 470,000 distinct CDR3 sequences, 20% to 25% seen once; the top ten hold 7% to 9%. This clonotype has at least ten counts.

The J gene is TRBJ2-5, the V gene TRBV28, with D unresolved. Specimen: peripheral blood mononuclear cells (PBMCs), collected when the disease was refractory, from a patient treated with antithyroid drugs. This TCR was recovered from a female donor with Graves disease. CDR3 region: CASSSDPGKETQYF. CDR3 sequence (DNA): TGTGCCAGCAGTTCAGACCCGGGCAAAGAGACCCAGTACTTC.